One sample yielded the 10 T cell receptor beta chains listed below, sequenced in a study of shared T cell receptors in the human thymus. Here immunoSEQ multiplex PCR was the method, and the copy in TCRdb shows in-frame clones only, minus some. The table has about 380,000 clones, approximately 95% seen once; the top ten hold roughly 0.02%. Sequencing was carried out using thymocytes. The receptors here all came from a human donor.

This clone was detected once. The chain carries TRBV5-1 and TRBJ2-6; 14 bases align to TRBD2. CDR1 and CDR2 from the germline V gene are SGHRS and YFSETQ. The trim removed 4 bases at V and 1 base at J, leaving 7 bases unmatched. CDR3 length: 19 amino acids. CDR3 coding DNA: TGCGCCAGCAGCCTAAGGACTAGCGGGAGGCTATCTGGGGCCAACGTCCTGACTTTC. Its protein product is CASSLRTSGRLSGANVLTF. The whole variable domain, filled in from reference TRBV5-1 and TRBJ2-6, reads KAGVTQTPRYLIKTRGQQVTLSCSPISGHRSVSWYQQTPGQGLQFLFEYFSETQRNKGNFPGRFSGRQFSNSRSEMNVSTLELGDSALYLCASSLRTSGRLSGANVLTFGAGSRLTVL.

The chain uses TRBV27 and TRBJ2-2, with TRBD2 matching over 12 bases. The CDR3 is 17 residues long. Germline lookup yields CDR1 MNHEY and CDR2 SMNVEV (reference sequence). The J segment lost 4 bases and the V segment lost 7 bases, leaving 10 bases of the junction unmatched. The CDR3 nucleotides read TGTGCCAGCACCTCGACTAGCGGGAGTAGGATCACCGGGGAGCTGTTTTTT. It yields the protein CASTSTSGSRITGELFF.

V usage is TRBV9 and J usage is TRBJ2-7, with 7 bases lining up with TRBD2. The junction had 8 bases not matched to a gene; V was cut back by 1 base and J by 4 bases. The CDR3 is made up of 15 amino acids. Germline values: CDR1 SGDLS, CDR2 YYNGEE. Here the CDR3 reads CASSVRSAGVYEQYF. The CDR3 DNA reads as TGTGCCAGCAGCGTACGCAGCGCGGGAGTATACGAGCAGTACTTC.

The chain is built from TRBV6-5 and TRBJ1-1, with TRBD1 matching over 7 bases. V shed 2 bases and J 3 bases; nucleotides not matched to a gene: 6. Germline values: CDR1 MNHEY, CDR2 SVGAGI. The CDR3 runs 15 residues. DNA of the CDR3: TGTGCCAGCAGTTACAAGGGGACAGACGACACTGAAGCTTTCTTT. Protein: CASSYKGTDDTEAFF.

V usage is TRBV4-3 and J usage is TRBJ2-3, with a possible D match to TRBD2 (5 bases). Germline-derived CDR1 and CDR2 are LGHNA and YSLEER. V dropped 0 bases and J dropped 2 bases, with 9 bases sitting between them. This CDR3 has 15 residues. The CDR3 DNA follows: TGCGCCAGCAGCCAAGAGGTGAGGGACACAGATACGCAGTATTTT. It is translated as CASSQEVRDTDTQYF.

The chain's CDR3 is CASSLKGTPWGYTF. The CDR3 nucleotides are TGTGCCAGCAGCCTTAAGGGAACCCCCTGGGGCTACACCTTC. The chain has TRBV28 and TRBJ1-2; no reliable D call. CDR1 is MDHEN and CDR2 is SYDVKM in the germline V gene. With 6 bases removed from V and 8 bases from J, the gap between germline ends came to 19 bases. CDR3 length: 14 residues.

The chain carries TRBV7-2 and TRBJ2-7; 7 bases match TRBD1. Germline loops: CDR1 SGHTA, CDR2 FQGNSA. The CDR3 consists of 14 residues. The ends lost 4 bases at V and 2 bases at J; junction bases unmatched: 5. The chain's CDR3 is CASSCTQGTYEQYF. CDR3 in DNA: TGTGCCAGCAGCTGTACACAGGGGACCTACGAGCAGTACTTC.

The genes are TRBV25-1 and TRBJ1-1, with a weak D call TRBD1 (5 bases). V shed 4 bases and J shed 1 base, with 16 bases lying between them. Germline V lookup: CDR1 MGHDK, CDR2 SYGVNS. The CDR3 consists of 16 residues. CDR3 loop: CASSGSKGGANTEAFF. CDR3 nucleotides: TGTGCCAGCAGTGGGTCGAAAGGAGGGGCGAACACTGAAGCTTTCTTT.

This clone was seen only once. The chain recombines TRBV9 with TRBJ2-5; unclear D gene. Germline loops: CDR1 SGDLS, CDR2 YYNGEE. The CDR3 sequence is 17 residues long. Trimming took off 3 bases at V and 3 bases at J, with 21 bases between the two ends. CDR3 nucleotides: TGTGCCAGCAGCGCTCAGAGCGAACCGGACGTAAAAGAGACCCAGTACTTC. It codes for CASSAQSEPDVKETQYF.

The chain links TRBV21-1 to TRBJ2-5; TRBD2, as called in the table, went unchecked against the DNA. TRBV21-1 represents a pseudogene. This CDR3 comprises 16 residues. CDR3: CASSKEASEIKVSQYF. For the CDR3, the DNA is TGTGCCAGCAGCAAAGAGGCTAGCGAAATTAAGGTGTCCCAGTACTTC.